Shown below are 4 T cell receptor beta chains from a single sample sequenced in a study of blood T cell repertoires in COVID-19. The assay was immunoSEQ multiplex PCR, and TCRdb's table has in-frame clones only and misses some. The data hold about 97,000 clones, with about 85% observed a single time. Sequencing was done on a sample of peripheral blood. The source of these receptors is a woman between 65 and 79 years old with active or convalescent COVID-19.

This sequence joins TRBV5-4 and TRBJ1-4, with 10 bases lining up with TRBD1. Unmatched junction bases numbered 9, after V lost 4 bases and J lost 6 bases. The CDR3 totals 16 residues. The germline V gene has CDR1 SGHNT and CDR2 YYREEE (reference sequence). CDR3 region: CASSPDRGRTDEKLFF. Here the CDR3 DNA reads TGTGCCAGCAGCCCTGACAGGGGGCGAACGGATGAAAAACTGTTTTTT.

The CDR3 loop is CASSLDSSSSYNEQFF. The CDR3 DNA follows: TGTGCCAGCAGCTTAGACTCTTCCTCCTCCTACAATGAGCAGTTCTTC. J is TRBJ2-1 and V is TRBV11-3; D remains ambiguous. With 0 bases removed from V and 0 bases from J, the gap between germline ends came to 9 bases. CDR1 is SGHNT and CDR2 is YENEEA in the germline V gene. CDR3 length: 16 residues.

The gene calls are TRBV7-8 and TRBJ2-7; D call uncertain. V gave up 5 bases and J gave up 1 base, with 6 bases separating them. The CDR3 spans 12 residues. CDR1 is SGHVS and CDR2 is FQNEAQ in the germline V gene. The CDR3 DNA follows: TGTGCCAGCAGCCCGTCGTCCTACGAGCAGTACTTC. Its translation: CASSPSSYEQYF.

The chain uses TRBV5-1 and TRBJ1-5, with unresolved D. Germline loops: CDR1 SGHRS, CDR2 YFSETQ. Trimming shortened V by 0 bases and J by 0 bases, and 7 bases separated the two germline ends. This CDR3 is 15 amino acids long. CDR3: CASSLGERSNQPQHF. The CDR3 DNA is TGCGCCAGCAGCTTGGGGGAGCGTAGCAATCAGCCCCAGCATTTT.